One and the same sample provided the 32 T cell receptor beta chains below, sequenced in a study of human T cells and chemical hapten exposure. TCRdb ran MiXCR on the RACE reads and lists one entry per CDR3 protein. The repertoire holds about 250,000 distinct CDR3 sequences, 7.5% to 8% seen once, with more than 0.95% in the top ten. Noted time point: pre-sensitization, week 0. Treatment given: therapeutic diphenylcyclopropenone sensitization with weekly scalp DPC. The material sequenced was whole blood, taken in connection with sensitization to the hapten diphenylcyclopropenone (DPC). Source of these receptors: a man aged 18 to 35 with alopecia areata. Some clones in this sample may be carry-over from other donors' samples.

This clonotype was seen only a few times. This chain connects TRBV6-5 to TRBJ1-5, with 7 nucleotides matching TRBD1. The germline V gene encodes CDR1 MNHEY and CDR2 SVGAGI. CDR3 length: 13 amino acids. Trimming at V came to 6 bases and at J to 6 bases, leaving 5 bases not matched to a gene. DNA for the CDR3: TGTGCCAGCAGCGAGACAGGGAGTCAGCCCCAGCATTTT. This sequence encodes CASSETGSQPQHF.

The gene calls are TRBV6-2 or TRBV6-3 and TRBJ2-7, with 9 bases that match TRBD1. The CDR3 is 15 residues long. The junction had 13 bases not matched to a gene; V was cut back by 8 bases and J by 5 bases. Germline V gene lookup returns CDR1 MNHEY and CDR2 SVGEGT. CDR3 in amino acids: CASSALDRGDDEQYF. The CDR3 nucleotides read TGTGCCAGCTCAGCCCTAGACAGGGGGGACGACGAGCAGTACTTC.

This clonotype came up many times. The rearrangement uses TRBV10-2 and TRBJ1-3, with no clear D. The CDR3 length is 15 residues. From germline, CDR1 is WSHSY and CDR2 SAAADI. V gave up 3 bases and J gave up 0 bases, with 9 bases separating them. CDR3 region: CASSEGGSSGNTIYF. The CDR3 nucleotides are TGCGCCAGCAGTGAAGGAGGGAGCTCTGGAAACACCATATATTTT.

This clonotype was counted once. As DNA, the CDR3 is TGTGCCAGCAGTTACGAACAGATGATCGGAAATACGCAGTATTTT. Translation gives CASSYEQMIGNTQYF. V usage is TRBV6-2 or TRBV6-3 and J usage is TRBJ2-3; D is undetermined. V lost 2 bases to trimming and J lost 7 bases, with 16 bases between them. The germline gives CDR1 MNHEY, CDR2 SVGEGT. The CDR3 loop spans 15 amino acids.

In this sample, this clonotype turned up a few times. This chain uses TRBV5-1 with TRBJ2-2; 7 bases fit TRBD1. Germline V gene sequence: CDR1 SGHRS, CDR2 YFSETQ. This CDR3 spans 14 amino acids. Germline trimming cut 5 bases from V and 4 bases from J; bases unmatched to any gene: 5. CDR3 protein: CASRSGTVTGELFF. In nucleotides, the CDR3 is TGCGCCAGCAGGTCCGGGACAGTCACCGGGGAGCTGTTTTTT.

A few counts support this clonotype. V usage is TRBV5-1 and J usage is TRBJ2-7; 8 bases fit TRBD1. Losses at the gene ends were 3 bases for V and 5 bases for J; bases not matched to a gene: 7. Germline V gives CDR1 SGHRS, CDR2 YFSETQ. The CDR3 has 14 residues. As DNA, the CDR3 is TGCGCCAGCAGCTCCTGGACAGGGTTGAACGAGCAGTACTTC. The encoded protein is CASSSWTGLNEQYF.

This clonotype has a handful of counts. The rearrangement joins TRBV12-3 or TRBV12-4 to TRBJ1-2; 7 bases align to TRBD1. This CDR3 has 12 amino acids. After removal of 4 bases from V and 10 bases from J, the junction contained 6 bases not matched to a gene. The CDR3 here is CASSSDRDSYTF. CDR3 in DNA: TGTGCCAGCAGTTCTGACAGGGATTCCTACACCTTC.

The V and J genes are TRBV7-2 and TRBJ2-7, with 10 bases identical to TRBD1. The V and J ends lost 5 bases and 6 bases, in that order; junction bases with no gene match: 4. The CDR3 has 13 residues. CDR1 is SGHTA, CDR2 FQGNSA, per germline. This CDR3 reads CASSARTGGEQYF. DNA for the CDR3: TGTGCCAGCAGCGCCCGGACAGGGGGCGAGCAGTACTTC. Full variable domain (remainder filled in from reference TRBV7-2 and TRBJ2-7): GAGVSQSPSNKVTEKGKDVELRCDPISGHTALYWYRQSLGQGLEFLIYFQGNSAPDKSGLPSDRFSAERTGGSVSTLTIQRTQQEDSAVYLCASSARTGGEQYFGPGTRLTVT.

The sample holds a few counts of this clonotype. This chain links TRBV6-6 with TRBJ1-1; D not certain. Germline assignment: CDR1 MNHNY and CDR2 SVGAGI (reference sequence). The CDR3 runs 16 residues. Deletions cut 7 bases from V and 0 bases from J, with 18 bases between. The CDR3 protein is CASKEGMRWLNTEAFF. In nucleotides, the CDR3 is TGTGCCAGCAAGGAGGGAATGAGGTGGTTGAACACTGAAGCTTTCTTT.

This clonotype was seen more than once but under ten times. V and J are TRBV3-1 and TRBJ2-2; 8 bases agree with TRBD2. Trimming took 3 bases from V and 4 from J; bases not matched to a gene: 7. Germline V lookup: CDR1 LGHDT, CDR2 YNNKEL (reference sequence). This CDR3 is built from 16 residues. For the CDR3, the DNA is TGTGCCAGCAGCCAGATGGCCCGGGGGGGCACCGGGGAGCTGTTTTTT. It translates to CASSQMARGGTGELFF.

This clonotype was found many times. The chain uses TRBV6-5 and TRBJ1-6; no firm D call. The CDR3 is 18 residues long. Germline V gene sequence: CDR1 MNHEY, CDR2 SVGAGI. V was clipped by 0 bases and J by 0 bases, with 12 bases between them. CDR3 sequence (DNA): TGTGCCAGCAGTTACTCGTTTCTTGGGAGCTCCTATAATTCACCCCTCCACTTT. Amino acids: CASSYSFLGSSYNSPLHF.

This clonotype was counted many times. J is TRBJ2-5 and V is TRBV4-1; D remains ambiguous. The germline V and J ends were trimmed by 1 base and 5 bases, with 8 bases remaining between them. The CDR3 extends over 13 amino acids. Germline V gene lookup returns CDR1 MGHRA and CDR2 YSYEKL. The CDR3 DNA reads as TGCGCCAGCAGCCAAGCCCTCGGGGAGACCCAGTACTTC. This sequence encodes CASSQALGETQYF.

This clonotype was observed many times. This chain uses TRBV5-1 with TRBJ2-1; TRBD2 aligns across 7 bases. The CDR3 covers 15 residues. Germline-derived CDR1 and CDR2 are SGHRS and YFSETQ. With V trimmed by 0 bases and J by 6 bases, 6 bases remained unmatched. The DNA for the CDR3 is TGCGCCAGCAGCTTGGTACTGACTAGCAGCAATGAGCAGTTCTTC. Its translation: CASSLVLTSSNEQFF.

The chain employs TRBV5-1 and TRBJ2-7, with D possibly matching TRBD2 (5 bases). CDR3 length equals 17 residues. The V gene's germline CDR1 is SGHRS and CDR2 YFSETQ. The V gene lost 2 bases and the J gene lost 2 bases, with 20 bases spanning the gap. CDR3 in DNA: TGCGCCAGCAGCTTCTGGACTCATCAAGAGTACACCTACGAGCAGTACGTC. Translated, it gives CASSFWTHQEYTYEQYV.

This clonotype was seen many times. J is TRBJ1-2 and V is TRBV28; 11 positions match TRBD1. Germline lookup yields CDR1 MDHEN and CDR2 SYDVKM. J was trimmed by 3 bases and V by 7 bases; bases with no gene match: 4. There are 14 residues in the CDR3. CDR3 coding DNA: TGTGCCAGCACCTGGACAGGGGGCGACTATGGCTACACCTTC. Amino acid sequence: CASTWTGGDYGYTF.

This chain links TRBV5-1 with TRBJ2-3, with 13 bases lining up with TRBD2. The CDR3 is 15 amino acids. The ends lost 4 bases at V and 6 bases at J; junction bases unmatched: 5. Germline V CDR1 and CDR2: SGHRS, YFSETQ. The CDR3 nucleotides read TGCGCCAGCAGCGGGACTAGCGGGGTCCTGGATACGCAGTATTTT. It encodes CASSGTSGVLDTQYF.

This clonotype was counted only a few times. V is TRBV20-1 and J is TRBJ1-5, with 8 positions matching TRBD1. Trimming took 2 bases from V and 6 from J; bases not matched to a gene: 9. The germline V gene has CDR1 DFQATT and CDR2 SNEGSKA (reference sequence). The CDR3 is made up of 15 amino acids. The CDR3 loop reads CSARFRTGNFQPQHF. CDR3 coding DNA: TGCAGTGCTAGATTTAGGACAGGGAATTTTCAGCCCCAGCATTTT.

This clonotype was recorded many times. The chain employs TRBV4-1 and TRBJ1-2, with D possibly being TRBD1 (5 bases). CDR1 is MGHRA and CDR2 is YSYEKL in the germline V gene. The CDR3 loop spans 15 amino acids. Trimming removed 0 bases from V and 1 base from J, with 9 bases in between. CDR3 in amino acids: CASSQEFRVNYGYTF. Written as DNA, the CDR3 is TGCGCCAGCAGCCAAGAGTTCAGGGTTAACTATGGCTACACCTTC.

The chain carries TRBV20-1 and TRBJ2-3, with 8 positions matching TRBD2. CDR1 and CDR2 (germline): DFQATT, SNEGSKA (reference sequence). This CDR3 is built from 16 residues. J lost 1 base, V lost 0 bases, and 6 bases had no gene match. CDR3 in DNA: TGCAGTGCTAGAGATCGTAAGCGGGGGCGCACAGATACGCAGTATTTT. Translated, it gives CSARDRKRGRTDTQYF.

To note about this clonotype: A read error may explain this, as a much larger clone is one base away. The chain has TRBV6-5 and TRBJ1-2; no firm D call. Germline CDR1 and CDR2: MNHEY and SVGAGI. This CDR3 is 18 amino acids long. V lost 2 bases, J lost 5 bases, and 24 bases lay in between. CDR3 nucleotide sequence: TGTGCCAGCAGTTACGCCCCATATCAGAATCAGGTCGCTTATGGCTACACCTTC. It encodes CASSYAPYQNQVAYGYTF.

In this sample, this clonotype turned up a few times. V and J are TRBV5-5 and TRBJ2-3; D uncertain. V gave up 4 bases and J gave up 7 bases, with 7 bases separating them. Germline lookup yields CDR1 SGHKS and CDR2 YYEKEE (reference sequence). The CDR3 is made up of 11 amino acids. Written as DNA, the CDR3 is TGTGCCAGCAGCCCCGGGCATACGCAGTATTTT. Its translation: CASSPGHTQYF.

This clonotype was seen a few times. V and J are TRBV6-1 and TRBJ2-7; either TRBD1 or TRBD2 may fit D (5 bases each). CDR1 is MNHNS and CDR2 is SASEGT in the germline V gene. Deletions cut 8 bases from V and 3 bases from J, with 17 bases between. This CDR3 spans 14 amino acids. The CDR3 DNA sequence: TGTGCCAGCCCGGGACCAAGGAACCGCTACGAGCAGTACTTC. This codes for CASPGPRNRYEQYF.

This clonotype was recorded a few times. An end of the junction does not agree with germline; a read error may underlie this. CDR3: CASSRTPRRTF. The CDR3 DNA is TGTGCCAGCAGCCGGACGCCTCGCCGGACTTTC. The gene calls are TRBV12-3 or TRBV12-4 and TRBJ2-1, with D possibly matching TRBD2 (5 bases). The CDR3 spans 11 residues.

This clonotype was counted between two and nine times. The genes are TRBV28 and TRBJ2-7, with D unclear. The CDR3 loop spans 9 amino acids. V was clipped by 8 bases and J by 7 bases, with 6 bases between them. Germline V lookup: CDR1 MDHEN, CDR2 SYDVKM. In DNA, the CDR3 is TGTGCCAGCGGGCAGGAGCAGTACTTC. It translates to CASGQEQYF.

This clonotype was recorded at least ten times. CDR3 nucleotides: TGTGCCAGCAGGTTAGGGATAGGACAGGGGAGGGGTAATCAGCCCCAGCATTTT. Protein: CASRLGIGQGRGNQPQHF. The rearrangement links TRBV28 to TRBJ1-5; TRBD1 aligns across 9 bases. Germline assignment: CDR1 MDHEN and CDR2 SYDVKM. Unmatched junction bases numbered 16, after V lost 6 bases and J lost 4 bases. This CDR3 is built from 18 residues.

The V gene is TRBV6-5, the J gene TRBJ2-6; D is uncertain. This CDR3 comprises 16 residues. V dropped 1 base and J dropped 0 bases, with 7 bases sitting between them. Germline lookup yields CDR1 MNHEY and CDR2 SVGAGI. The CDR3 DNA follows: TGTGCCAGCAGTTACTGGGAATCCTCTGGGGCCAACGTCCTGACTTTC. Translated, it gives CASSYWESSGANVLTF.

Ten or more counts support this clonotype. The chain is built from TRBV9 and TRBJ1-2; TRBD1 agrees at 10 bases. There are 15 residues in the CDR3. Germline values: CDR1 SGDLS, CDR2 YYNGEE. Trimming cost V 4 bases and J 7 bases; bases outside gene matches: 10. The CDR3 is CASSLSGTGDFGYTF. The CDR3 coding sequence is TGTGCCAGCAGCCTTTCCGGGACAGGGGATTTTGGCTACACCTTC.

The J gene is TRBJ2-7, the V gene TRBV29-1, with 11 bases lining up with TRBD1. CDR1 SQVTM and CDR2 ANQGSEA come from the germline V gene. This CDR3 has 14 residues. Germline trimming cut 4 bases from V and 5 bases from J; bases unmatched to any gene: 7. CDR3 in DNA: TGCAGCGTTGTAAGAGGGACAGGGGGTGACGAGCAGTACTTC. As protein: CSVVRGTGGDEQYF.

The chain combines TRBV5-5 with TRBJ2-7, with no clear D. The CDR3 has 16 amino acids. CDR1 and CDR2 from the germline V gene are SGHKS and YYEKEE (reference sequence). Trimming pared 1 base from V and 2 bases from J, leaving 16 bases between. CDR3 amino acids: CASSLTSTATPYEQYV. CDR3 in DNA: TGTGCCAGCAGCTTGACTTCGACCGCCACCCCCTACGAGCAGTACGTC.

This clonotype occurred many times. V usage is TRBV9 and J usage is TRBJ1-6; D remains ambiguous. V was pared by 2 bases and J by 7 bases, with 4 bases between. CDR3 length: 12 residues. The germline V gene has CDR1 SGDLS and CDR2 YYNGEE. CDR3 bases: TGTGCCAGCAGCGTCGGGAATTCACCCCTCCACTTT. Protein product: CASSVGNSPLHF.

This clonotype was seen only a few times. This chain links TRBV2 with TRBJ1-4, with no clear D. V lost 2 bases and J 3 bases, leaving 10 bases between the germline ends. CDR1 is SNHLY and CDR2 is FYNNEI in the germline V gene. This CDR3 has 15 amino acids. CDR3 loop: CASSESGLANEKLFF. CDR3 bases: TGTGCCAGCAGTGAATCGGGGTTAGCTAATGAAAAACTGTTTTTT.

This clonotype came up a few times. The rearrangement joins TRBV7-2 to TRBJ2-1, with D perhaps matching TRBD2 (5 bases). CDR1 SGHTA and CDR2 FQGNSA come from the germline V gene. The CDR3 is made up of 16 amino acids. Trimming took 4 bases from V and 2 from J, leaving 15 bases between them. In DNA form, the CDR3 reads TGTGCCAGCAGCTCGGGCCGGGAATCAACCTACAATGAGCAGTTCTTC. This sequence encodes CASSSGRESTYNEQFF. The variable domain in full, completed from reference TRBV7-2 and TRBJ2-1, reads GAGVSQSPSNKVTEKGKDVELRCDPISGHTALYWYRQSLGQGLEFLIYFQGNSAPDKSGLPSDRFSAERTGGSVSTLTIQRTQQEDSAVYLCASSSGRESTYNEQFFGPGTRLTVL.